The present T cell receptor (beta chain) was sequenced within a study of monozygotic twins with inflammatory bowel disease. With the 5' RACE reads reprocessed, TCRdb shows one record per CDR3 protein and no DNA. With around 230,000 distinct CDR3 sequences in the sample, the ten largest clones hold approximately 1.5%. The CDR3 is 14 residues long. CDR1 is SGHDT, CDR2 YYEEEE, per germline. The sample consisted of blood. This clonotype originated in a human donor with ulcerative colitis or Crohn's disease, or a healthy co-twin of an affected twin (not recorded which). The chain has TRBV5-6 and TRBJ2-1; TCRdb indicates TRBD2, and absent DNA this call remains unverified. The CDR3 spells CASSLGTSPHEQFF.